Presented here are 8 T cell receptor beta chains from one specimen sequenced in a study of breast tumors, draining lymph nodes, adjacent tissues. Via MiXCR, TCRdb re-called the multiplex PCR reads, giving one row per CDR3 protein. The sample yields fewer than 200,000 distinct CDR3 sequences, more than 25% seen once. Breast cancer patients provided tissue from their axillary draining lymph nodes. The sequencing sample was made of axillary lymph node tissue. The receptor source for this set is a female donor with breast cancer. Some clones in this sample may be carry-over from other donors' samples.

This clonotype has at least ten counts. This chain connects TRBV20-1 to TRBJ2-2; tentatively, D is TRBD2 (5 bases). The CDR3 runs 15 residues. Germline lookup yields CDR1 DFQATT and CDR2 SNEGSKA (reference sequence). V lost 0 bases to trimming and J lost 5 bases, with 13 bases between them. Written as DNA, the CDR3 is TGCAGTGCTAGAGAGAGGGAGTTCTGGACCGGGGAGCTGTTTTTT. This gives the protein CSAREREFWTGELFF.

This clonotype was detected many times. J is TRBJ1-3 and V is TRBV25-1; possible D gene TRBD1, 5 bases. Trimming cost V 2 bases and J 0 bases, with 14 bases left between them. There are 17 residues in the CDR3. Germline V lookup: CDR1 MGHDK, CDR2 SYGVNS. The CDR3 DNA sequence: TGTGCCAGCAGTGAACCGGGACGGCTGCGCTCTGGAAACACCATATATTTT. It translates to CASSEPGRLRSGNTIYF.

This clonotype showed up many times. V is TRBV6-5 and J is TRBJ2-5; 12 bases map to TRBD2. This CDR3 is built from 17 residues. CDR1 and CDR2 (germline): MNHEY, SVGAGI. The ends lost 6 bases at V and 5 bases at J; junction bases unmatched: 13. CDR3 amino acids: CASSPGTSGPYGETQYF. DNA for the CDR3: TGTGCCAGCAGCCCCGGGACTAGCGGGCCCTACGGGGAGACCCAGTACTTC.

This clonotype was counted a single time. The chain has TRBV2 and TRBJ1-6, with D uncertain. This CDR3 has 16 amino acids. In germline, CDR1 is SNHLY, CDR2 FYNNEI. The germline V and J ends were trimmed by 4 bases and 10 bases, with 20 bases remaining between them. The CDR3 loop reads CASSAGLVEARSPLHF. CDR3 in DNA: TGTGCCAGCAGTGCTGGACTAGTTGAGGCGAGGTCACCCCTCCACTTT.

V usage is TRBV20-1 and J usage is TRBJ1-1; TRBD1 matches at 8 bases. The germline CDR1 and CDR2 sequences are DFQATT and SNEGSKA (reference sequence). The J segment lost 4 bases and the V segment lost 6 bases, leaving 10 bases of the junction unmatched. The CDR3 totals 14 residues. The CDR3 region is CSAWNPGGATEAFF. CDR3 nucleotide sequence: TGCAGTGCCTGGAACCCAGGGGGCGCCACTGAAGCTTTCTTT.

As concerns this clonotype: A much larger clone is a single base away; this may be a read error. This chain connects TRBV7-9 to TRBJ1-2, with a possible D match to TRBD1 (5 bases). CDR1 and CDR2 from the germline V gene are SEHNR and FQNEAQ (reference sequence). The length of the CDR3 is 15 residues. CDR3 nucleotide sequence: TGTGCCAGCAGCTTAGGCAGGGCCTTGGGGTATGGCTACCCCTTC. Protein: CASSLGRALGYGYPF.

The sample holds many counts of this clonotype. The chain uses TRBV6-5 and TRBJ2-7; TRBD2 aligns across 11 bases. CDR1 is MNHEY, CDR2 SVGAGI, per germline. The CDR3 totals 13 residues. The junction had 0 bases not matched to a gene; V was cut back by 6 bases and J by 2 bases. The CDR3 region is CASRLAGAYEQYF. The CDR3 bases are TGTGCCAGCAGACTAGCGGGAGCCTACGAGCAGTACTTC.

This clonotype was seen many times. The CDR3 nucleotides read TGTGCCAGCAGCTTAGGGCAAATCTACGAGCAGTACTTC. Amino acids: CASSLGQIYEQYF. The chain carries TRBV11-2 and TRBJ2-7; no reliable D call. CDR3 length equals 13 residues. V dropped 1 base and J dropped 3 bases, with 7 bases sitting between them. Germline loops: CDR1 SGHAT, CDR2 FQNNGV.